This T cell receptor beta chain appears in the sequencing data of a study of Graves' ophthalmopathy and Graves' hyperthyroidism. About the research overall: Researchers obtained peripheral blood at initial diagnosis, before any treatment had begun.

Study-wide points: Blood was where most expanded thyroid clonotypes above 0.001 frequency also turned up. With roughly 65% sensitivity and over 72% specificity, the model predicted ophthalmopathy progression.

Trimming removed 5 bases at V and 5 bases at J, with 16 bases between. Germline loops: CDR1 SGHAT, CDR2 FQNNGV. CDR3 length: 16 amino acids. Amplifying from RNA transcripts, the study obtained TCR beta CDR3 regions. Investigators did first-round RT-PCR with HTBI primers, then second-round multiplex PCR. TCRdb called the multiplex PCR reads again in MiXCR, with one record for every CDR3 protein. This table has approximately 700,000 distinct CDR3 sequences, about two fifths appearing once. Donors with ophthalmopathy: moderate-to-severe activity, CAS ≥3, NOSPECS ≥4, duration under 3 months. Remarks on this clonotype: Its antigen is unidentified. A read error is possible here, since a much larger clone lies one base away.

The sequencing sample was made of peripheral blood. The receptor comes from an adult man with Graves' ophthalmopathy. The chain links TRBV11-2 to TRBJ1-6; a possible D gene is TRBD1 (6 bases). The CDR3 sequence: CASSPMKTGDNSPLHF. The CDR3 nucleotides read TGTGCCAGCAGCCCAATGAAGACAGGAGATAATTCACCCCTCCACTTT.